These T cell receptor beta chains were read from a single sample in a study of vaccination and CD4 T cells after COVID-19. MiXCR, run by TCRdb on the PCR reads, gives a single entry per CDR3 protein. The sample lists about 23,000 distinct CDR3 sequences, 58% seen once, with 2.8% in the top ten. Their target antigens are unknown. Sequenced sample: CD4+ T cells from blood, cultured in vitro. Every receptor here comes from a human donor who had recovered from COVID-19. The conserved cysteine and the conserved F or W are not part of the CDR3 here.

>TRBV7-8
ASSGGQDSEAF
>TRBV29-1
SVEDIVWKGTDEQF
>TRBV12-3/TRBV12-4
ASSLDVGSTGTEAF
>TRBV6-2/TRBV6-3
ASSYGDSNKQY
>TRBV5-4
ASSSRDTANYGYT
>TRBV19
ASSIDPRGLFTEAF
>TRBV10-3
AIRGATSSGANVLT
>TRBV7-3
ASRRGRDAGELF
>TRBV20-1
SAAVEDQPQH
>TRBV10-3
ATAGTGSYEQY
>TRBV30
AWSGTSSTY
>TRBV20-1
SARGTELQPQH
>TRBV27
ASSIRQGSSPLH
>TRBV6-2/TRBV6-3
ASSSGEVETQY
>TRBV18
ASSPQGADYGYT
>TRBV5-6
ASSLWNSPLH
>TRBV11-3
ASSRTESYEQY
>TRBV20-1
SARDPPGGKNEQF
>TRBV12-5
ASGQVSDTQY
>TRBV7-2
ASSLTGPGRSPV
>TRBV19
ASSIAHSQPQH
>TRBV10-3
AITSGTEAF
>TRBV27
ASKPGTENEKLF
>TRBV30
ALIGQLNYGYT
>TRBV7-2
ASSKTGTGLMNTEAF
>TRBV5-4
ASSHRTGELF
>TRBV7-2
ATSLAGGAYNEQF
>TRBV18
ASSPPGYLQGQMNTEAF
>TRBV6-1
ASSPPRGTVNTEAF
>TRBV28
ASTQGLAGVYVSTDTQY
>TRBV30
AWSSGSEAF
>TRBV7-9
AATGNADTQY
>TRBV11-3
ASSWTSADSYEQY
>TRBV6-5
ASSYSQGFGNTIY
>TRBV7-9
ASSSSPTNTGELF
>TRBV7-3
ASSPRPGPGGTQY
>TRBV6-1
ASRPTGDYQPQH
>TRBV6-1
ASSVEQGGMNTEAF
>TRBV19
ASSIRQNNSPLH
>TRBV7-9
ASSLEGGTKEQY
>TRBV2
ASSEDRGGGSRQY
>TRBV6-1
ASSPLQGASTDTQY
>TRBV27
ASSLGWGRGPSTEAF
>TRBV6-5
ASSYRGQANTEAF
>TRBV20-1
SARTSGRVEPYNEQF
>TRBV5-1
ASSAGTRSSYEQY
>TRBV15
ATSRDSTSGRLGDETQY
>TRBV18
ASSPLTSGRMNEQF
>TRBV6-1
ASVRFLDANQPQH
>TRBV24-1
ATSDNSRDGYT
>TRBV21-1
ASRFGLAGWGDTQY
>TRBV15
ATSRDRQDGYT
>TRBV19
ASSPGTLNTEAF
>TRBV18
ASSPRRDTEAF
>TRBV9
ASSVAPDNNSPLH
>TRBV7-2
ASSLGLAGGRTDTQY
>TRBV19
ASSPALMPQH
>TRBV6-2/TRBV6-3
ASSSSQGQPQH
>TRBV6-2/TRBV6-3
ASSPLSGSRETQY